Following are 26 T cell receptor beta chains from one sample sequenced in a study of Graves' ophthalmopathy and Graves' hyperthyroidism. Amplified TCR beta CDR3 regions were obtained using RNA transcripts as template. In the first round, RT-PCR was carried out with HTBI primers, and a multiplex PCR formed the second round. TCRdb reprocessed the multiplex PCR reads with MiXCR, giving one entry per CDR3 protein. The repertoire consists of some 240,000 distinct CDR3 sequences, with around 42% occurring once and the leading ten covering roughly half. The material sequenced was peripheral blood. Receptors were obtained from an adult man with Graves' ophthalmopathy.

This clonotype was seen more than once but under ten times. The chain joins TRBV29-1 to TRBJ2-7; 7 bases line up with TRBD1. Per germline, CDR1 SQVTM and CDR2 ANQGSEA. The CDR3 spans 13 residues. Trimming removed 4 bases from V and 4 bases from J; junction bases left unmatched: 7. CDR3 nucleotide sequence: TGCAGCGTTGCCGTGGGCAGGGGGTACGAGCAGTACTTC. It codes for CSVAVGRGYEQYF.

The genes are TRBV9 and TRBJ2-7; D gene unclear. This CDR3 spans 15 amino acids. The germline V gene encodes CDR1 SGDLS and CDR2 YYNGEE. V was clipped by 4 bases and J by 2 bases, with 16 bases between them. The CDR3, as DNA: TGTGCCAGCAGCTTAGTTTCCCAGAGAACCTACGAGCAGTACTTC. Residues: CASSLVSQRTYEQYF.

This clonotype appeared a few times. The chain couples TRBV14 to TRBJ2-5; tentative D call: TRBD1 (5 bases). CDR1 and CDR2 from the germline V gene are SGHDN and FVKESK. The CDR3 consists of 13 residues. Deletions cut 4 bases from V and 0 bases from J, with 6 bases between. CDR3 bases: TGTGCCAGCAGCCGACAGTACCAAGAGACCCAGTACTTC. It encodes CASSRQYQETQYF.

The V call is TRBV25-1, the J call TRBJ1-5; D might be TRBD1 (5 bases). CDR1 is MGHDK and CDR2 is SYGVNS in the germline V gene. The CDR3 is 15 amino acids. Deletions cut 4 bases from V and 7 bases from J, with 17 bases between. The CDR3, as DNA: TGTGCCAGCAGTGCTGGGGGAAGGGAGGGACAGCCCCAGCATTTT. Amino acids: CASSAGGREGQPQHF. The variable domain in full, completed from reference TRBV25-1 and TRBJ1-5, reads EADIYQTPRYLVIGTGKKITLECSQTMGHDKMYWYQQDPGMELHLIHYSYGVNSTEKGDLSSESTVSRIRTEHFPLTLESARPSHTSQYLCASSAGGREGQPQHFGDGTRLSIL.

The chain carries TRBV5-1 and TRBJ2-7; 7 bases are shared with TRBD1. The V and J ends lost 4 bases and 5 bases, in that order; junction bases with no gene match: 9. This CDR3 comprises 14 residues. Germline loops: CDR1 SGHRS, CDR2 YFSETQ. CDR3 DNA: TGCGCCAGCAGCCCAACAGGGGTGGGCGACGAGCAGTACTTC. Amino acids: CASSPTGVGDEQYF. Full variable domain (missing parts from reference TRBV5-1 and TRBJ2-7): KAGVTQTPRYLIKTRGQQVTLSCSPISGHRSVSWYQQTPGQGLQFLFEYFSETQRNKGNFPGRFSGRQFSNSRSEMNVSTLELGDSALYLCASSPTGVGDEQYFGPGTRLTVT.

V gene TRBV12-3 or TRBV12-4 combines with J gene TRBJ1-6; possibly TRBD1 for D (5 bases). Trimming removed 3 bases at V and 2 bases at J, with 11 bases between. The CDR3 has 16 amino acids. The CDR3 sequence is CASSLGQRTYNSPLHF. The DNA for the CDR3 is TGTGCCAGCAGTTTGGGGCAGAGGACCTATAATTCACCCCTCCACTTT.

The chain has TRBV12-3 or TRBV12-4 and TRBJ2-2, with 9 bases identical to TRBD2. This CDR3 comprises 15 residues. V lost 6 bases, J lost 4 bases, and 6 bases stayed unmatched. The CDR3 is CASRESGGPTGELFF. The CDR3 DNA reads TGTGCCAGCAGAGAAAGCGGGGGGCCCACCGGGGAGCTGTTTTTT.

This clonotype was detected only a few times. The chain recombines TRBV10-3 with TRBJ2-7; D is perhaps TRBD1 (5 bases). Germline V gene lookup returns CDR1 ENHRY and CDR2 SYGVKD. The CDR3 covers 14 residues. The V end was cut by 4 bases, the J end by 2 bases, with 12 bases between. This CDR3 reads CAISAGDSTYEQYF. In DNA, the CDR3 is TGTGCCATCAGTGCTGGAGACAGTACCTACGAGCAGTACTTC.

Many counts were recorded for this clonotype. The CDR3, as DNA: TGTGCCAGCAGTTCCACAATCTCTGGGGCCAACGTCCTGACTTTC. It is translated as CASSSTISGANVLTF. The chain couples TRBV12-3 or TRBV12-4 to TRBJ2-6; no firm D call. This CDR3 region has 15 residues. V was shortened by 4 bases and J by 0 bases, with 7 bases between the two germline ends.

This clonotype was picked up one time. The chain joins TRBV29-1 to TRBJ1-2; 10 bases line up with TRBD1. Trimming removed 7 bases from V and 5 bases from J; junction bases left unmatched: 7. CDR3 length: 13 amino acids. Germline CDR1 and CDR2: SQVTM and ANQGSEA. The CDR3 coding sequence is TGCAGCGGCCAACCGGGACAGGGGTATGGCTACACCTTC. This encodes CSGQPGQGYGYTF.

This clonotype has a count of ten or more. The genes are TRBV25-1 and TRBJ1-2; 8 bases are a match to TRBD1. Unmatched junction bases numbered 4, after V lost 6 bases and J lost 4 bases. CDR1 and CDR2 from the germline V gene are MGHDK and SYGVNS. The CDR3 covers 13 residues. CDR3 sequence (DNA): TGTGCCAGCAGCGCGACAGGGGTCTATGGCTACACCTTC. Its protein product is CASSATGVYGYTF.

Many counts were recorded for this clonotype. The rearrangement links TRBV29-1 to TRBJ2-7; 7 bases are shared with TRBD2. Germline loops: CDR1 SQVTM, CDR2 ANQGSEA. CDR3 length: 12 amino acids. J lost 6 bases, V lost 6 bases, and 8 bases had no gene match. The CDR3 spells CSVLTGGIEQYF. CDR3 nucleotide sequence: TGCAGCGTCCTCACCGGGGGGATCGAGCAGTACTTC.

This clonotype appeared a few times. The chain recombines TRBV12-3 or TRBV12-4 with TRBJ1-5; no clear D. This CDR3 has 15 residues. Trimming pared 1 base from V and 0 bases from J, leaving 7 bases between. CDR3 coding DNA: TGTGCCAGCAGTTTAGTCAGACTTAGCAATCAGCCCCAGCATTTT. It specifies CASSLVRLSNQPQHF.

The chain is built from TRBV12-3 or TRBV12-4 and TRBJ2-5; TRBD2 matches 7 bases. J lost 2 bases, V lost 6 bases, and 9 bases had no gene match. The CDR3 contains 15 residues. The CDR3 loop reads CASSLTGLTQETQYF. The CDR3 nucleotides are TGTGCCAGCAGCCTTACGGGACTAACTCAAGAGACCCAGTACTTC.

The V and J genes are TRBV15 and TRBJ1-5; D unclear. V lost 0 bases and J 12 bases, leaving 18 bases between the germline ends. This CDR3 is built from 15 residues. Germline V lookup: CDR1 LNHNV, CDR2 YYDKDF (reference sequence). CDR3 sequence (DNA): TGTGCCACCAGCAGAGATAAAGCTCCGGCCGGGATCCAGCATTTT. This codes for CATSRDKAPAGIQHF.

This clonotype was detected ten times or more. The chain couples TRBV7-8 to TRBJ2-6; 7 bases agree with TRBD1. This CDR3 spans 15 amino acids. V lost 5 bases and J lost 2; bases outside the gene matches: 3. Germline-derived CDR1 and CDR2 are SGHVS and FQNEAQ. The CDR3 nucleotides read TGTGCCAGCAGCGCAGACAGGGCTGGGGCCAACGTCCTGACTTTC. Its protein product is CASSADRAGANVLTF.

In its sample, this clonotype was seen a few times. This chain connects TRBV12-3 or TRBV12-4 to TRBJ1-2; D call uncertain. The ends were cut back, 1 base at V and 4 bases at J, with 4 bases in the middle. This CDR3 comprises 12 residues. The CDR3 sequence: CASSLGTYGYTF. CDR3 sequence (DNA): TGTGCCAGCAGTTTAGGGACCTATGGCTACACCTTC.

CDR3 sequence reads: CASSMRRDGETQYF. The DNA of the CDR3 is TGTGCCAGTAGTATGCGAAGGGATGGGGAGACCCAGTACTTC. This rearrangement joins TRBV19 to TRBJ2-5; unclear D gene. The length of the CDR3 is 14 residues. Germline V lookup: CDR1 LNHDA, CDR2 SQIVND (reference sequence). V was pared by 3 bases and J by 5 bases, with 13 bases between. Looking up the rest from reference TRBV19 and TRBJ2-5 gives the full variable domain: DGGITQSPKYLFRKEGQNVTLSCEQNLNHDAMYWYRQDPGQGLRLIYYSQIVNDFQKGDIAEGYSVSREKKESFPLTVTSAQKNPTAFYLCASSMRRDGETQYFGPGTRLLVL.

This clonotype was counted between two and nine times. This chain uses TRBV20-1 with TRBJ1-5; TRBD1 aligns across 8 bases. Germline V lookup: CDR1 DFQATT, CDR2 SNEGSKA (reference sequence). The CDR3 sequence is 15 residues long. CDR3 coding DNA: TGCAGCTCCGTTTCGCCCGGGACAGGAGTTCAGCCCCAGCATTTT. It codes for CSSVSPGTGVQPQHF.

The chain links TRBV7-9 to TRBJ2-7; 7 bases line up with TRBD2. Germline CDR1 and CDR2: SEHNR and FQNEAQ (reference sequence). The CDR3 runs to 15 residues. The V and J ends lost 5 bases and 6 bases, in that order; junction bases with no gene match: 13. The CDR3 DNA sequence: TGTGCCAGCAGCCCGCGGGCGGGAGCCCCGGGCGAGCAGTACTTC. Its protein is CASSPRAGAPGEQYF.

This clonotype was counted a few times. This chain uses TRBV24-1 with TRBJ1-2; no definite D call. The germline CDR1 and CDR2 sequences are KGHDR and SFDVKD. Trimming pared 3 bases from V and 3 bases from J, leaving 13 bases between. The CDR3 has 15 residues. The CDR3 DNA sequence: TGTGCCACCAGTGATGACCGACCGCCCGACTATGGCTACACCTTC. Its protein product is CATSDDRPPDYGYTF.

On this clonotype: The conserved closing phenylalanine or tryptophan is absent in this CDR3, likely reflecting a read error. The DNA is left out, because the CDR3 cannot be placed on it with certainty; the CDR3 is given as TCRdb lists it. V usage is TRBV10-3 and J usage is TRBJ2-7; TRBD2 is the table's D call and was not checked against the DNA. The CDR3 totals 9 residues, both ends included. Germline V lookup: CDR1 ENHRY, CDR2 SYGVKD. CDR3 residues: CASSLGLAG.

J is TRBJ2-5 and V is TRBV5-1; perhaps TRBD2 as D (6 bases). CDR3 length: 14 amino acids. The germline V and J ends were trimmed by 4 bases and 2 bases, with 12 bases remaining between them. In germline, CDR1 is SGHRS, CDR2 YFSETQ. The CDR3 DNA reads as TGCGCCAGCAGCGATGGGGACTTACAAGAGACCCAGTACTTC. The encoded protein is CASSDGDLQETQYF.

This clonotype has a count of ten or more. The chain links TRBV3-1 to TRBJ1-2, with a weak D call TRBD1 (6 bases). Between the trimmed V and J ends, which lost 1 base and 4 bases, there was a span of 13 bases. This CDR3 region has 15 residues. From germline, CDR1 is LGHDT and CDR2 YNNKEL (reference sequence). The CDR3 DNA sequence: TGTGCCAGCAGCCAAGGAGCGACAGGAGGCTATGGCTACACCTTC. Protein sequence: CASSQGATGGYGYTF.

V gene TRBV6-1 combines with J gene TRBJ2-5, with D possibly TRBD1 on 5 matching bases. Between the trimmed V and J ends, which lost 10 bases and 5 bases, there was a span of 17 bases. This CDR3 has 13 amino acids. Per germline, CDR1 MNHNS and CDR2 SASEGT. CDR3 loop: CATSEQGWETQYF. Written as DNA, the CDR3 is TGTGCCACCTCCGAGCAGGGCTGGGAGACCCAGTACTTC.

In DNA, the CDR3 is TGTGCCAGCAGCTTAGATAGGGTCGGGACAGGACATGAAAAACTGTTTTTT. It encodes CASSLDRVGTGHEKLFF. The chain combines TRBV7-2 with TRBJ1-4; 8 bases line up with TRBD1. CDR1 is SGHTA, CDR2 FQGNSA, per germline. The junction had 10 bases not matched to a gene; V was cut back by 1 base and J by 6 bases. The CDR3 runs 17 residues. Full variable domain (outside the CDR3, taken from reference TRBV7-2 and TRBJ1-4): GAGVSQSPSNKVTEKGKDVELRCDPISGHTALYWYRQSLGQGLEFLIYFQGNSAPDKSGLPSDRFSAERTGGSVSTLTIQRTQQEDSAVYLCASSLDRVGTGHEKLFFGSGTQLSVL.